This T cell receptor beta chain was retrieved from a study of response to subunit inactivated influenza vaccine. Whole-study findings and limits: Few new T cells, the authors suggested, are recruited by each seasonal influenza vaccination.

TCRdb fed the RT-PCR reads into MiXCR, producing one record per CDR3 protein. There are more than 600,000 distinct CDR3 sequences in the sample; under 20% occur only once, and roughly a tenth lies in the top ten. This clonotype was counted between two and nine times. Its target is unknown. This CDR3 is built from 11 residues. V gave up 3 bases and J gave up 7 bases, with 6 bases separating them. CDR1 is SGHDT and CDR2 is YYEEEE in the germline V gene. This sample comprised PBMCs from blood, obtained 4 to 6 days after vaccination. The genes are TRBV5-6 and TRBJ2-3; D remains ambiguous. This TCR came from a man in his fifties or sixties who received an inactivated influenza vaccine. CDR3 coding DNA: TGTGCCAGCAGCTCGGATAATACGCAGTATTTT. Translating it yields CASSSDNTQYF.